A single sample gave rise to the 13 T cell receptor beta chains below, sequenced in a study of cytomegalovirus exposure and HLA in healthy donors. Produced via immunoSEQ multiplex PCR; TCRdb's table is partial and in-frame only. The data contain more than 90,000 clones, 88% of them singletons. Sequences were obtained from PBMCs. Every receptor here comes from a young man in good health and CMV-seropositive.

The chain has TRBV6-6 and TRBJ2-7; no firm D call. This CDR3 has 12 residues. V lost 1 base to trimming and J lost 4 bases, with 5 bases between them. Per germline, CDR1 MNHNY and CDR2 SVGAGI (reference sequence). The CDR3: CASSYFPYEQYF. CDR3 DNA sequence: TGTGCCAGCAGTTACTTCCCTTACGAGCAGTACTTC.

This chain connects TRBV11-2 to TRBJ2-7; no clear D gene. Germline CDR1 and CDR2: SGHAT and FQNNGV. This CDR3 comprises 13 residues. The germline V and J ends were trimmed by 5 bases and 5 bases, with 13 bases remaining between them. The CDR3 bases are TGTGCCAGCAGCCCAGGAAGGTCCCACGAGCAGTACTTC. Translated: CASSPGRSHEQYF.

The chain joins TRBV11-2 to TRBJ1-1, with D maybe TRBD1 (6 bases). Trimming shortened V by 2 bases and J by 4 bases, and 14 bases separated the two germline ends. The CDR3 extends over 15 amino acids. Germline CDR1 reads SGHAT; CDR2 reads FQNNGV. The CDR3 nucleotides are TGTGCCAGCAGCTTAACCCCACAGGGATCCACTGAAGCTTTCTTT. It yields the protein CASSLTPQGSTEAFF.

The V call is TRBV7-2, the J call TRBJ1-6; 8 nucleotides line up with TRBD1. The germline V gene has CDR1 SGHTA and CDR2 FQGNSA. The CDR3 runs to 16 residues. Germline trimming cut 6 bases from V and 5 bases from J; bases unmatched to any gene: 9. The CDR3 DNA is TGTGCCAGCAGTCTAACCCCGGACAGGGATAATTCACCCCTCCACTTT. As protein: CASSLTPDRDNSPLHF.

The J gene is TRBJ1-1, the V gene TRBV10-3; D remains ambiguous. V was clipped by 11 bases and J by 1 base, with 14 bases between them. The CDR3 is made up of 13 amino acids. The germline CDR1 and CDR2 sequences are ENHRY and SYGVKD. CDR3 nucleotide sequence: TGTGCCTCCGGAGGGCCGCCGAACACTGAAGCTTTCTTT. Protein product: CASGGPPNTEAFF.

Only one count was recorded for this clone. CDR3 loop: CASSLVPPGTGAYEQYF. Written as DNA, the CDR3 is TGTGCCAGCAGCTTGGTGCCTCCCGGGACAGGCGCATACGAGCAGTACTTC. This chain links TRBV5-5 with TRBJ2-7, with TRBD1 matching 8 bases. The CDR3 length is 17 residues. J was trimmed by 4 bases and V by 0 bases; bases with no gene match: 12. Germline-derived CDR1 and CDR2 are SGHKS and YYEKEE (reference sequence).

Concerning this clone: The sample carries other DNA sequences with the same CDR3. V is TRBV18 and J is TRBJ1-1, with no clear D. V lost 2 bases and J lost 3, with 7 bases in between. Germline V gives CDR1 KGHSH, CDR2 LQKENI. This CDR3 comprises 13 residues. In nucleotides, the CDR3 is TGTGCCAGCTCACCAAGGAGGGACACTGAAGCTTTCTTT. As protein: CASSPRRDTEAFF. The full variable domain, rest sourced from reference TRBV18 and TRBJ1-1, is NAGVMQNPRHLVRRRGQEARLRCSPMKGHSHVYWYRQLPEEGLKFMVYLQKENIIDESGMPKERFSAEFPKEGPSILRIQQVVRGDSAAYFCASSPRRDTEAFFGQGTRLTVV.

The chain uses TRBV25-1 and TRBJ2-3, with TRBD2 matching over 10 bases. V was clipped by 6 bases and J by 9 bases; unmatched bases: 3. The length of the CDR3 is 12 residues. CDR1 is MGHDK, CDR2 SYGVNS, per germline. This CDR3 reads CASRPSGGTQYF. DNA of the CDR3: TGTGCCAGCAGGCCTAGCGGGGGCACGCAGTATTTT.

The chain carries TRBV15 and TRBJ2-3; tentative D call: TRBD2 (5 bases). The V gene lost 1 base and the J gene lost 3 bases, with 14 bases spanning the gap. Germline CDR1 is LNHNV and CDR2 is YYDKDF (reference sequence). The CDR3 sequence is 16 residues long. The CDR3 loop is CATSRGRTDGTDTQYF. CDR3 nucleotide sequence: TGTGCCACCAGCAGAGGGAGGACGGATGGTACAGATACGCAGTATTTT.

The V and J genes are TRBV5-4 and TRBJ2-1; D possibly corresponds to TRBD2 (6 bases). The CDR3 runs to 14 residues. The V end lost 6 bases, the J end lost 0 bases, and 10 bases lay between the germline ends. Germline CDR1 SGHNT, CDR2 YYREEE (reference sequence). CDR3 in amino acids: CASTTGGSYNEQFF. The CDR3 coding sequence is TGTGCCAGCACCACCGGGGGCTCCTACAATGAGCAGTTCTTC.

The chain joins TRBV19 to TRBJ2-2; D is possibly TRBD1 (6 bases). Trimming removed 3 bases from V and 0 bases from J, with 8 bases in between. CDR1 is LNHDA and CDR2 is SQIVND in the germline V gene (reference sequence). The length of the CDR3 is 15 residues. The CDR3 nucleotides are TGTGCCAGTAGTATTCGGGACACGAACACCGGGGAGCTGTTTTTT. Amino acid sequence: CASSIRDTNTGELFF.

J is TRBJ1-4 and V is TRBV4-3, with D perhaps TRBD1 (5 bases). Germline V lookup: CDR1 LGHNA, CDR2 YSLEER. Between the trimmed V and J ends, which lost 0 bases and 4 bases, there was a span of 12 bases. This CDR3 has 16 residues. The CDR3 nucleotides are TGCGCCAGCAGCCAAGATCAGGGTGCTAGTAATGAAAAACTGTTTTTT. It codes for CASSQDQGASNEKLFF.

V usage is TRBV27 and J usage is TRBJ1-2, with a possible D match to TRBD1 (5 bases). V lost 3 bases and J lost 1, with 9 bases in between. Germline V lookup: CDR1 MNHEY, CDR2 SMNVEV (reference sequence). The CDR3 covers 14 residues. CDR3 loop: CASSLQGSNYGYTF. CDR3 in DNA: TGTGCCAGCAGTTTGCAGGGAAGTAACTATGGCTACACCTTC.